This T cell receptor (beta chain) was sequenced in a study of T cell repertoires in cytomegalovirus infection (dated by TCRdb to between 2019 and 2020). About the investigation overall: Recently identified HLA-C-restricted CMV epitopes, whose presentation resists viral immunomodulation, were targeted by peptide stimulations together with well-studied HLA-B-restricted epitopes. Donor HLA type was relevant to the analysis, because carriage of CMV infection together with the matching HLA type was indicated by public TCR beta signatures. General findings and caveats noted by the study authors: The ex vivo response was dominated by HLA-C-restricted CMV-specific TCR beta clonotypes, and the single most frequent clonotype in two of eight donors was supplied by these HLA-C-restricted clonotypes. In both this cohort and an independent roughly 350-donor cohort, the cumulative frequency of public TCR beta family members distinguished carriers of CMV infection plus the relevant HLA type.

Sequences SGHVS (CDR1) and FQNEAQ (CDR2) are obtained from the germline V gene. Counted from cysteine to phenylalanine, this CDR3 has 14 amino acids. CDR3 DNA only is kept here, 42 bases in frame from base 1. Trimming takes 4 bases off V and 6 bases off J; junction bases not matched to a gene: 6. Data came from an Illumina HiSeq 1500. TCRdb trimmed public reads at Q25 via fastp, called clones via MiXCR and kept in-frame beta chains. Every CDR3 protein is listed once, alongside the most common genes and DNA of its rows. For this sample the table gives hundreds of thousands of distinct CDR3 sequences, of which more than 30% were detected only once. 15% to 20% of the sample lies in the top ten. In the paper's terms, the treatment or condition label means: in vitro stimulation with specific CMV peptide epitopes to enrich CMV-specific T cells. Concerning this clonotype itself: Its antigen has not been determined. No base qualities exist here, and no much larger clone lies one base off it.

The input for sequencing was cultured PBMCs, taken from culture after CMV antigen stimulation. Recombination joined TRBV7-8 with TRBJ1-2; TRBD1 lines up with 9 middle nucleotides. The source of this sequence is a human donor in good health (CMV status not recorded). Some clones in this sample may be carry-over from other donors' samples. The CDR3 protein is CASSSRDRADGYTF. The DNA sequence reads TGTGCCAGCAGCTCGAGGGACAGGGCCGATGGCTACACCTTC. Extended through the reference TRBV7-8 and TRBJ1-2 proteins, this CDR3 yields the full variable domain: GAGVSQSPRYKVAKRGQDVALRCDPISGHVSLFWYQQALGQGPEFLTYFQNEAQLDKSGLPSDRFFAERPEGSVSTLKIQRTQQEDSAVYLCASSSRDRADGYTFGSGTRLTVV.